The T cell receptor (beta chain) under discussion was sequenced for a study of blood T cell repertoires in COVID-19. In the study overall: Sample material is recorded as cDNA or gDNA derived from T cells, B-cell-depleted T cells, or PBMCs.

TCRdb's table, derived via immunoSEQ multiplex PCR, lists solely in-frame clones and lacks some. The top ten hold roughly 17% of the sample, which has around 150,000 clones, over 60% seen once. Trimming took 1 base from V and 6 from J; bases not matched to a gene: 9. Germline-derived CDR1 and CDR2 are SGHRS and YFSETQ. The CDR3 consists of 16 residues. Specimen: peripheral blood. The rearrangement links TRBV5-1 to TRBJ2-1, with TRBD2 matching over 8 bases. The TCR originated in a man over 45 with acute or convalescent COVID-19. This CDR3 is CASSLRRGVQSNEQFF. In DNA, the CDR3 is TGCGCCAGCAGCTTGCGGCGGGGGGTGCAGAGCAATGAGCAGTTCTTC. Supplemented by reference TRBV5-1 and TRBJ2-1, the full variable domain reads KAGVTQTPRYLIKTRGQQVTLSCSPISGHRSVSWYQQTPGQGLQFLFEYFSETQRNKGNFPGRFSGRQFSNSRSEMNVSTLELGDSALYLCASSLRRGVQSNEQFFGPGTRLTVL.